This T cell receptor beta chain derives from a study of blood T cell repertoires in COVID-19. Study overall: Samples representing acute and convalescent COVID-19 were sourced from the United States, Italy and Spain.

The cohort comprised adults aged roughly 18 to 95 years residing in about two dozen US areas. Participant-reported clinical history was the basis for cohort assignment. Original processing notes: It was from reference gene primer amplification that nucleated cell counts were estimated. Clones were sequenced by immunoSEQ multiplex PCR, and TCRdb holds only the in-frame ones, with some missing. That table furnishes V, J and clone size, whereas the DNA furnished D and trimming. This repertoire shows some 180,000 clones, 84% found once; its top ten account for more than 3%. V dropped 0 bases and J dropped 9; count of bases not matched to a gene: 5. Germline V gene data show CDR1 as SEHNR and CDR2 as FQNEAQ (reference sequence). The CDR3 sequence is 13 residues long.

This TCR came from a woman aged 30 to 39 who had been exposed to COVID-19. The V call is TRBV7-9, the J call TRBJ2-7, with TRBD2 matching over 7 bases. The sample taken for sequencing was PBMCs or T cells enriched from blood (not recorded which). CDR3 residues: CASSLAGTMVQYF. DNA for the CDR3: TGTGCCAGCAGCTTAGCCGGGACTATGGTGCAGTACTTC. The full variable domain, with the rest looked up from reference TRBV7-9 and TRBJ2-7, is DTGVSQNPRHKITKRGQNVTFRCDPISEHNRLYWYRQTLGQGPEFLTYFQNEAQLEKSRLLSDRFSAERPKGSFSTLEIQRTEQGDSAMYLCASSLAGTMVQYFGPGTRLTVT.